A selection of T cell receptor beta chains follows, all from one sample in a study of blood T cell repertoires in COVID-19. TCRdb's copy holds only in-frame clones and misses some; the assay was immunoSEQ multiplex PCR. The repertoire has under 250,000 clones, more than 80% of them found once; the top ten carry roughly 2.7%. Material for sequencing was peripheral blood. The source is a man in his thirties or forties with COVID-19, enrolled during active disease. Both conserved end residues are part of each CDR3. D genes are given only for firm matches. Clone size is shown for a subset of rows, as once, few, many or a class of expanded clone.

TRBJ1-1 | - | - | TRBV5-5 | TGTGCCAGCAGCTTGAATGGAGGGAACACTGAAGCTTTCTTT | CASSLNGGNTEAFF
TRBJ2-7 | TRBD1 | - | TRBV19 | TGTGCCAGTAGTAAAGGGACAGGGGCCACTTACGAGCAGTACTTC | CASSKGTGATYEQYF
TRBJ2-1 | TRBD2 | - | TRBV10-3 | TGTGCCATCAGTGCGTCCGGGACTATGGGTGAGCAGTTCTTC | CAISASGTMGEQFF
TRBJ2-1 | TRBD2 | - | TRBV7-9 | TGTGCCAGCAGAAGCGGGGGTACCTACAATGAGCAGTTCTTC | CASRSGGTYNEQFF
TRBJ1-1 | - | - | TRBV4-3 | TGCGCCAGCAGCCACGACACAGGGAGGGGAACTGAAGCTTTCTTT | CASSHDTGRGTEAFF
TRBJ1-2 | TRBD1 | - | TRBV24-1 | TGTGCCACCAGCGACAGGGGGCCTTATGGCTACACCTTC | CATSDRGPYGYTF
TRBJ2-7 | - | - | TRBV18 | TGTGCCAGCTCACCACCGGCGGGCTCCTACGAGCAGTACTTC | CASSPPAGSYEQYF
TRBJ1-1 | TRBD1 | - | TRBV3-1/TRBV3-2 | TGTGCCAGCAGCCAGCCCATGACAGGGGATGAAGCTTTCTTT | CASSQPMTGDEAFF
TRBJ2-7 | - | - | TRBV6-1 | TGTGCCAGCAGTGAACAGGGAACCGAGCAGTACTTC | CASSEQGTEQYF
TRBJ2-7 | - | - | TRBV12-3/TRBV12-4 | TGTGCCAACTTCGGTGGCGAGCAGTACTTC | CANFGGEQYF
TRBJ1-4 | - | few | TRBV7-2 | TGTGCCAGCAGCCTCGGGGCAGGGGATCGGGGTGAAAAACTGTTTTTT | CASSLGAGDRGEKLFF
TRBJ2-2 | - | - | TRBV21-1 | TGTGCCAGCACGTCCGGGACATCAGGCCATTGTGGGGACATCGGGATATGCGGGGAGCTGTTTTTT | CASTSGTSGHCGDIGICGELFF
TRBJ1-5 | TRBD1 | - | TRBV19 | TGTGCCAGTTCCGGGACAGGGGAATTGGGAGGTCAGCCCCAGCATTTT | CASSGTGELGGQPQHF
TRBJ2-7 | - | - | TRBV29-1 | TGCAGCGTTGCGCCAGGGCCTTTGGACGAGCAGTACTTC | CSVAPGPLDEQYF
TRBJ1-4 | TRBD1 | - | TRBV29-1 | TGCAGCGCCTCGGACAGGATTGTTGAAAAACTGTTTTTT | CSASDRIVEKLFF
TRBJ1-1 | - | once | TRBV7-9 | TGTGCCAGCAGCTCCCCCTGGGAGCGTGAAGCTTTCTTT | CASSSPWEREAFF
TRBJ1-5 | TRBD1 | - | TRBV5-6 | TGTGCCAGCAGCTTGGACAGGGGGCTGTATCAGCCCCAGCATTTT | CASSLDRGLYQPQHF
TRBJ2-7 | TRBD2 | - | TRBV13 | TGTGCCAGCAGCCACACAGCGGGGTGGTCCTACGAGCAGTACTTC | CASSHTAGWSYEQYF
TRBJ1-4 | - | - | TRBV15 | TGTGCCACCAGCAGAGCGAGATTGGGGCGGAACGAAAAACTGTTTTTT | CATSRARLGRNEKLFF
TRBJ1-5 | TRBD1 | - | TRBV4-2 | TGTGCCAGCAGCCAAGGACAGGGGAGTAGCAATCAGCCCCAGCATTTT | CASSQGQGSSNQPQHF
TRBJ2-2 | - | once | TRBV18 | TGTGCCAGCTCACACGAGGCTTCAGGGAATACCGGGGAGCTGTTTTTT | CASSHEASGNTGELFF
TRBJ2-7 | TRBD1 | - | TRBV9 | TGTGCCAGCAGCCCGGGACAGGCGATCTACGAGCAGTACTTC | CASSPGQAIYEQYF
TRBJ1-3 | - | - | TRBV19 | TGTGCCAGTAGTACGACAGAGCGAAACACCATATATTTT | CASSTTERNTIYF
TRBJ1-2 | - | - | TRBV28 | TGTGCCAGCAGCCGTAGACATGGTGGCTACACCTTC | CASSRRHGGYTF
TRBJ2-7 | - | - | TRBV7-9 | TGTGCCAGCAGCCTACAGGGCACCTACGAGCAGTACTTC | CASSLQGTYEQYF
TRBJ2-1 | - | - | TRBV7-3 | TGTGCCAGCAGCCAAATGGAGGCCGGTAGCAATGAGCAGTTCTTC | CASSQMEAGSNEQFF
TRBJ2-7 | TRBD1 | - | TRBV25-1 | TGTGCCAGCAGTGAATATTCGCAGGGGGCACCTGACGGTATGCGGTACTTC | CASSEYSQGAPDGMRYF
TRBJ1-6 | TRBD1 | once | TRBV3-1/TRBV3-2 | TGTGCCAGCAGCCATCTAGGGACAGGACGCAATTCACCCCTCCACTTT | CASSHLGTGRNSPLHF
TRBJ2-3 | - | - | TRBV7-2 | TGTGCCAGCAGCCTCGGGGTCTACACAGATACGCAGTATTTT | CASSLGVYTDTQYF
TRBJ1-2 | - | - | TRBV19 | TGTGCCAGTAGACCCCCCCGCTACAGTACACACTATGGCTACACCTTC | CASRPPRYSTHYGYTF
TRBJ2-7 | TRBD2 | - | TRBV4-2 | TGTGCCAGCAGCCAAGAGGGACTAGCGGAACAGTACTTC | CASSQEGLAEQYF
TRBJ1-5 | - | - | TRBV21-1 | TGTGCCAGCAGCAAACGGGAGGATCCGAGCAATCAGCCCCGGCATTTT | CASSKREDPSNQPRHF
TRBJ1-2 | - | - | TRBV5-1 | TGCGCCAGCAGCCCCGGACTGTATGGCTACACCTTC | CASSPGLYGYTF
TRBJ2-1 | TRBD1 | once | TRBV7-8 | TGTGCCAGCAAAAGGCAGGGGGTCACCTACAATGAGCAGTTCTTC | CASKRQGVTYNEQFF
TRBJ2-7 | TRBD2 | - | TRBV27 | TGTGCCAGCAGTTTAGGACTAGCGGTTGCCTACGAGCAGTACTTC | CASSLGLAVAYEQYF
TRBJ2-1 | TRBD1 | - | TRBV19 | TGTGCCAGTAACCGACAGGGGGCGAACAATGAGCAGTTCTTC | CASNRQGANNEQFF
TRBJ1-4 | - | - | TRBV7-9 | TGTGCCATCGGGGGACCGACAACTAATGAAAAACTGTTTTTT | CAIGGPTTNEKLFF
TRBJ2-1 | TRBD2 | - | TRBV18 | TGTGCCAGCTCACTCGGGACTAGCGGGAGCTCCTACAATGAGCAGTTCTTC | CASSLGTSGSSYNEQFF
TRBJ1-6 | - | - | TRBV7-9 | TGTGCCAGCAGCCTCGAGGGGCACAGGGACTATAATTCACCCCTCCACTTT | CASSLEGHRDYNSPLHF
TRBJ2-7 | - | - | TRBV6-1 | TGTGCCAGCAGTGAAAGGCTGTCGGCAGGCACCATCGATTACGAGCAGTACTTC | CASSERLSAGTIDYEQYF
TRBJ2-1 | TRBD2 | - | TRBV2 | TGTGCCAGCCATAAAGCGGGGGGGGCCAATGAGCAGTTCTTC | CASHKAGGANEQFF
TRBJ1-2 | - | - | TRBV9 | TGTGCCAGCAGCCCCAACAGGGAGCAGAACTATGGCTACACCTTC | CASSPNREQNYGYTF
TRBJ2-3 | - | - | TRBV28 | TGTGCCAGCAGCCTGACAGGGAGGCCAGATACGCAGTATTTT | CASSLTGRPDTQYF
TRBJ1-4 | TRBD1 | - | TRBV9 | TGTGCCAGCAGCGCACAAGGGGGCTCGATCTGGGACGTGGAAAAACTGTTTTTT | CASSAQGGSIWDVEKLFF
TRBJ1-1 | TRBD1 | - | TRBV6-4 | TGTGCCAGCAGTGGCGATTCCGGGACAGGGGGGTCTGAAGCTTTCTTT | CASSGDSGTGGSEAFF
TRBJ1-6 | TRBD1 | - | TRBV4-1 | TGCGCCAGCAGCCAACCTAGACAGGGACTTTATAATTCACCCCTCCACTTT | CASSQPRQGLYNSPLHF
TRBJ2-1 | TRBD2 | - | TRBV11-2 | TGTGCCAGCAGCCCCGGACTAGCTTACAATGAGCAGTTCTTC | CASSPGLAYNEQFF
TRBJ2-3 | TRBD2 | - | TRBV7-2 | TGTGCCAGCAGCTTAGCGCGGGTCCCTAGCGGGGGATGGTCAGATACGCAGTATTTT | CASSLARVPSGGWSDTQYF
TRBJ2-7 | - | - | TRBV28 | TGTGCCAGCAGCCCACGGGGACACCCGGTCCACGAGCAGTACTTC | CASSPRGHPVHEQYF
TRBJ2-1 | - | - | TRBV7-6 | TGTGCCAGCAGTCGTAGCGAGGTCAATGAGCAGTTCTTC | CASSRSEVNEQFF
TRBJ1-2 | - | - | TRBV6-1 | TGTGCCAGCAGTGAACCGCAGAACTATGGCTACACCTTC | CASSEPQNYGYTF
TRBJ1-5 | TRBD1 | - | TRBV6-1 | TGTGCCAGCAGTGGGGGACAGCTCTCCTTCTATAGCAATCAGCCCCAGCATTTT | CASSGGQLSFYSNQPQHF
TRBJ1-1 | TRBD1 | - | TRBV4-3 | TGCGCCAGCAGCCGGGTAACAGGGGGCGACACTGAAGCTTTCTTT | CASSRVTGGDTEAFF
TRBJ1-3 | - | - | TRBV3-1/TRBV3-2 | TGTGCCAGCAGCCAAGATCAGAGATGGCGGCGCGGGCTAGGAAACACCATATATTTT | CASSQDQRWRRGLGNTIYF